The 13 T cell receptor beta chains given below trace back to one sample, sequenced in a study of cytomegalovirus exposure and HLA in healthy donors (dated by TCRdb to the late 2010s). The library was obtained by the immunoSEQ multiplex PCR assay. The multiplex PCR relied on a mix of 60 forward primers for TCR Vbeta segments and 13 reverse primers for TCR Jbeta segments. TCRdb retrieved this table from immuneACCESS and kept in-frame rearrangements only. Not all clones are present; in checked studies, unresolved V genes account for under half, and no reason is known for the remainder. Here the sample has under 200,000 clones; about 85% occur a single time. The leading ten clones occupy 6.3% of the sample. Sequenced input: PBMCs. The receptors stem from a male donor in good health and CMV-seropositive.

In its sample, this clone was seen once. The J gene is TRBJ2-5, the V gene TRBV30; 11 positions match TRBD2. Trimming at V came to 2 bases and at J to 3 bases, leaving 2 bases not matched to a gene. The CDR3 runs 14 residues. Germline-derived CDR1 and CDR2 are GTSNPN and SVGIG (reference sequence). CDR3 nucleotide sequence: TGTGCCTGGAGTCAACTAGCGGGAGAAGAGACCCAGTACTTC. Protein: CAWSQLAGEETQYF.

This sequence joins TRBV7-2 and TRBJ1-2, with TRBD1 identical over 8 bases. The CDR3 runs to 15 residues. V gave up 4 bases and J gave up 0 bases; unmatched junction bases: 4. Germline V gene data show CDR1 as SGHTA and CDR2 as FQGNSA. CDR3 region: CASSYSTGANYGYTF. The CDR3 DNA is TGTGCCAGCAGCTACTCGACAGGGGCTAACTATGGCTACACCTTC.

The rearrangement links TRBV4-2 to TRBJ2-7, with D uncertain. CDR3 size: 15 residues. CDR1 and CDR2 from the germline V gene are LGHNA and YNFKEQ. V gave up 0 bases and J gave up 5 bases, with 14 bases separating them. The CDR3: CASSQDIQFGHEQYF. Written as DNA, the CDR3 is TGTGCCAGCAGCCAAGATATCCAGTTTGGCCACGAGCAGTACTTC.

The chain carries TRBV5-1 and TRBJ2-3; possibly TRBD1 for D (5 bases). CDR3 size: 14 residues. Germline CDR1 is SGHRS and CDR2 is YFSETQ. Deletions cut 2 bases from V and 6 bases from J, with 13 bases between. The CDR3 region is CASSFQGFSDTQYF. CDR3 sequence (DNA): TGCGCCAGCAGCTTTCAGGGATTTAGCGATACGCAGTATTTT.

The chain has TRBV5-1 and TRBJ2-3; TRBD2 matches 9 bases. The CDR3 extends over 17 amino acids. The trim removed 1 base at V and 4 bases at J, leaving 10 bases unmatched. From germline, CDR1 is SGHRS and CDR2 YFSETQ. In nucleotides, the CDR3 is TGCGCCAGCAGCTTGAGGGCGGCTAGCGGGACCGCAGATACGCAGTATTTT. It codes for CASSLRAASGTADTQYF.

The chain has TRBV6-5 and TRBJ1-1, with D unclear. The V gene's germline CDR1 is MNHEY and CDR2 SVGAGI. Between the trimmed V and J ends, which lost 0 bases and 0 bases, there was a span of 5 bases. This CDR3 is built from 14 residues. CDR3 amino acids: CASSYSSLNTEAFF. The CDR3 nucleotides are TGTGCCAGCAGTTACTCGAGTCTGAACACTGAAGCTTTCTTT.

To note about this clone: Other DNA sequences in this specimen translate into the identical CDR3. The chain is built from TRBV18 and TRBJ2-7; D gene unclear. Germline V gene data show CDR1 as KGHSH and CDR2 as LQKENI. The V gene lost 3 bases and the J gene lost 0 bases, with 6 bases spanning the gap. CDR3 length: 13 amino acids. The CDR3 DNA is TGTGCCAGCTCACCCACGAGCTCCTACGAGCAGTACTTC. Protein product: CASSPTSSYEQYF.

This chain connects TRBV18 to TRBJ2-7; D might be TRBD2 (6 bases). V shed 1 base and J shed 2 bases, with 18 bases lying between them. Germline V CDR1 and CDR2: KGHSH, LQKENI. The CDR3 contains 17 residues. The CDR3 bases are TGTGCCAGCTCACCACTTTCGGTGGGAGGTACTGCCTACGAGCAGTACTTC. This gives the protein CASSPLSVGGTAYEQYF.

This rearrangement joins TRBV2 to TRBJ1-2; TRBD1 agrees at 7 bases. J lost 4 bases, V lost 6 bases, and 8 bases had no gene match. The CDR3 contains 14 residues. The germline V gene has CDR1 SNHLY and CDR2 FYNNEI. In nucleotides, the CDR3 is TGTGCCAGCAGGACGGACAGGTTTGGCTATGGCTACACCTTC. This translates into CASRTDRFGYGYTF.

The table lists this clone with a few counts. The J gene is TRBJ2-2, the V gene TRBV11-3; 7 bases are a match to TRBD1. Germline V CDR1 and CDR2: SGHNT, YENEEA. Losses at the gene ends were 5 bases for V and 4 bases for J; bases not matched to a gene: 7. This CDR3 region has 15 residues. This CDR3 reads CASSEGAGGTGELFF. The CDR3 coding sequence is TGTGCCAGCAGCGAGGGGGCAGGGGGCACCGGGGAGCTGTTTTTT.

This chain connects TRBV30 to TRBJ1-1; D call uncertain. The CDR3 totals 13 residues. The germline V gene has CDR1 GTSNPN and CDR2 SVGIG (reference sequence). Trimming removed 3 bases from V and 3 bases from J, with 11 bases in between. CDR3 in DNA: TGTGCCTGGAGGCGGGGTCGTGACACTGAAGCTTTCTTT. Its protein is CAWRRGRDTEAFF.

This clone was seen once. The chain combines TRBV5-6 with TRBJ1-5; D is unresolved. Trimming took 4 bases from V and 9 from J, leaving 14 bases between them. Germline lookup yields CDR1 SGHDT and CDR2 YYEEEE. The CDR3 totals 13 residues. The DNA for the CDR3 is TGTGCCAGCAGCCTGACGACTACGGCGCCCCAGCATTTT. Amino acid sequence: CASSLTTTAPQHF.

V is TRBV6-5 and J is TRBJ2-7; 10 bases map to TRBD2. This CDR3 comprises 16 residues. V lost 0 bases and J lost 0; bases outside the gene matches: 2. CDR1 is MNHEY, CDR2 SVGAGI, per germline. CDR3 nucleotide sequence: TGTGCCAGCAGTTACTCCGCTAGCGGGAGCTCCTACGAGCAGTACTTC. Translation: CASSYSASGSSYEQYF.